The T cell receptor beta chain described here comes from a study of tumour-infiltrating T cells in Burkitt lymphoma. Study summary: Survival, overall and progression-free, tracked with productive clonality.

Generated by immunoSEQ multiplex PCR, the TCRdb table keeps only in-frame clones and is missing some. The sample holds 13,000 to 15,000 clones, roughly 77% seen once. Sequencing was carried out using tumor tissue. The source of this sequence is a human donor with diffuse large B-cell lymphoma.

The CDR3 DNA sequence: TGCGCCAGCAGCTTGGCCTGGAACCTGGATGAGCAGTTCTTC. It specifies CASSLAWNLDEQFF. This rearrangement joins TRBV5-1 to TRBJ2-1; D not resolved. Trimming cost V 0 bases and J 8 bases, with 12 bases left between them. Germline V lookup: CDR1 SGHRS, CDR2 YFSETQ. This CDR3 comprises 14 residues.